These 8 T cell receptor beta chains were sequenced from one sample in a study of Graves' ophthalmopathy and Graves' hyperthyroidism. The sequenced template was RNA, covering the TCR beta CDR3 region. First-round RT-PCR used HTBI primers; second-round multiplex PCR followed. TCRdb processed the multiplex PCR reads anew with MiXCR; each CDR3 protein has one entry. Among 600,000 to 700,000 distinct CDR3 sequences listed, over 40% were seen once. Sequenced: peripheral blood. These receptors were obtained from an adult man with Graves' ophthalmopathy.

The chain combines TRBV2 with TRBJ1-2, with D possibly TRBD1 on 5 matching bases. The ends were cut back, 2 bases at V and 6 bases at J, with 13 bases in the middle. Germline-derived CDR1 and CDR2 are SNHLY and FYNNEI. The length of the CDR3 is 14 residues. This chain's CDR3 is CASSETRGADGYTF. DNA of the CDR3: TGTGCCAGCAGTGAAACCAGAGGGGCAGATGGCTACACCTTC.

This chain connects TRBV12-3 or TRBV12-4 to TRBJ2-7; 10 positions match TRBD2. J was trimmed by 0 bases and V by 3 bases; bases with no gene match: 5. There are 16 residues in the CDR3. The DNA of the CDR3 is TGTGCCAGCAGTTTGATAGGGACTAGCGACTCCTACGAGCAGTACTTC. Translating gives CASSLIGTSDSYEQYF.

The chain employs TRBV15 and TRBJ1-4; TRBD1 matches at 9 bases. The CDR3 is 15 amino acids. Germline V gene data show CDR1 as LNHNV and CDR2 as YYDKDF (reference sequence). V gave up 5 bases and J gave up 7 bases; unmatched junction bases: 8. CDR3 amino acids: CATSVPGQGSEKLFF. CDR3 in DNA: TGTGCCACCAGCGTACCGGGACAGGGCTCTGAAAAACTGTTTTTT.

This clonotype came up many times. J is TRBJ2-7 and V is TRBV29-1; no firm D call. The germline V and J ends were trimmed by 3 bases and 3 bases, with 15 bases remaining between them. The V gene's germline CDR1 is SQVTM and CDR2 ANQGSEA. The CDR3 has 14 residues. CDR3 loop: CSVEGSGDNYEQYF. The CDR3 region has the DNA TGCAGCGTTGAGGGGTCAGGAGATAACTACGAGCAGTACTTC.

The rearrangement links TRBV10-3 to TRBJ2-3; D is unclear. The CDR3 is made up of 13 amino acids. Germline-derived CDR1 and CDR2 are ENHRY and SYGVKD. V shed 10 bases and J shed 5 bases, with 16 bases lying between them. As DNA, the CDR3 is TGTGCCACGATCCGAGCTCTCGAAGATACGCAGTATTTT. It is translated as CATIRALEDTQYF.

The rearrangement links TRBV6-1 to TRBJ2-7; a possible D gene is TRBD1 (6 bases). The CDR3 is 14 residues long. The germline V and J ends were trimmed by 2 bases and 6 bases, with 14 bases remaining between them. Per germline, CDR1 MNHNS and CDR2 SASEGT. The CDR3 reads CASSELGRGREQYF. Written as DNA, the CDR3 is TGTGCCAGCAGTGAATTGGGCAGGGGACGCGAGCAGTACTTC.

This chain joins TRBV5-1 and TRBJ1-3, with unresolved D. The germline V gene has CDR1 SGHRS and CDR2 YFSETQ. CDR3 length: 15 amino acids. V lost 3 bases and J 4 bases, leaving 14 bases between the germline ends. CDR3: CASSWGEGTGNTIYF. In DNA form, the CDR3 reads TGCGCCAGCAGCTGGGGTGAGGGTACGGGAAACACCATATATTTT.

This clonotype showed up many times. J is TRBJ2-5 and V is TRBV19; 8 bases agree with TRBD2. V shed 3 bases, J shed 1 base, and the junction held 7 bases outside the gene matches. The CDR3 sequence is 16 residues long. From germline, CDR1 is LNHDA and CDR2 SQIVND (reference sequence). The CDR3 DNA follows: TGTGCCAGTAGTATTACGGCGGGAGGTGGCCAAGAGACCCAGTACTTC. Protein: CASSITAGGGQETQYF. Filled out from reference TRBV19 and TRBJ2-5, the complete variable domain reads DGGITQSPKYLFRKEGQNVTLSCEQNLNHDAMYWYRQDPGQGLRLIYYSQIVNDFQKGDIAEGYSVSREKKESFPLTVTSAQKNPTAFYLCASSITAGGGQETQYFGPGTRLLVL.